This TCR beta chain came from a study of early T cells in non-severe SARS-CoV-2 infection. Study in general: Unsorted whole blood bulk RNA was sequenced, with unpaired chains. General study results and limits: Anti-spike CD8 responses were favored in VDJdb matching, and private and CD4 specificities were missed.

As regards this clonotype: Antigen specificity is unknown.

Germline assignment: CDR1 SGDLS and CDR2 YYNGEE. CDR3 length: 13 residues. The V end lost 2 bases, the J end lost 10 bases, and 10 bases lay between the germline ends. Unique molecular identifiers were attached to individual cDNA molecules. TCRdb itself ran the 5' RACE reads through MiXCR, one entry per CDR3 protein. The data contain roughly 40,000 distinct CDR3 sequences, 9% to 15% of them singletons. V and J are TRBV9 and TRBJ1-6; D uncertain. The sequenced sample consisted of whole blood. The source of this sequence is an adult who was a healthcare worker with PCR-confirmed SARS-CoV-2 infection or an uninfected control (not recorded which). As DNA, the CDR3 is TGTGCCAGCAGCGTTTGGGAGGAGTCACCCCTCCACTTT. It encodes CASSVWEESPLHF. Based on the CDR3 plus reference TRBV9 and TRBJ1-6, the full variable domain is DSGVTQTPKHLITATGQRVTLRCSPRSGDLSVYWYQQSLDQGLQFLIQYYNGEERAKGNILERFSAQQFPDLHSELNLSSLELGDSALYFCASSVWEESPLHFGNGTRLTVT.